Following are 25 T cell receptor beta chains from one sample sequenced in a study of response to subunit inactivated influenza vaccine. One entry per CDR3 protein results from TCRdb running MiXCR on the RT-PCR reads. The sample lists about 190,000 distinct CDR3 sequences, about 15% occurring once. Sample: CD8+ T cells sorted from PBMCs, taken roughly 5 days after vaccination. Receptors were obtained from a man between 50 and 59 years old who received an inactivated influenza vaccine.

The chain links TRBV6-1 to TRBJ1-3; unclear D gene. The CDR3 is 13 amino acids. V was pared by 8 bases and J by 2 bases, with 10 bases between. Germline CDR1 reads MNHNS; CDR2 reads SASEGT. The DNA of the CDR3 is TGTGCCAGCGTAGCCCTAACTGGAAACACCATATATTTT. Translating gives CASVALTGNTIYF.

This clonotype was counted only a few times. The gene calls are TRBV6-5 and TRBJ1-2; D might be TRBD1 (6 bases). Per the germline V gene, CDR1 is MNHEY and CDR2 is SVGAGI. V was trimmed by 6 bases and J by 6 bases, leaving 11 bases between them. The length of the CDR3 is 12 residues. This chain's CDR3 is CASRPPGDGYTF. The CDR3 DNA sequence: TGTGCCAGCAGACCGCCAGGGGATGGCTACACCTTC.

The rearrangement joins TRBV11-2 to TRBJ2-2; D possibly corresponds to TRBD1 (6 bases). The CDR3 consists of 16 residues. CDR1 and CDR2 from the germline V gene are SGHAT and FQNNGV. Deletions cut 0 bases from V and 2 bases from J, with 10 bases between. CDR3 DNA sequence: TGTGCCAGCAGCTTAGAGGGGGCCCTAAACACCGGGGAGCTGTTTTTT. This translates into CASSLEGALNTGELFF. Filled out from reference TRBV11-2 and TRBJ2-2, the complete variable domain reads EAGVAQSPRYKIIEKRQSVAFWCNPISGHATLYWYQQILGQGPKLLIQFQNNGVVDDSQLPKDRFSAERLKGVDSTLKIQPAKLEDSAVYLCASSLEGALNTGELFFGEGSRLTVL.

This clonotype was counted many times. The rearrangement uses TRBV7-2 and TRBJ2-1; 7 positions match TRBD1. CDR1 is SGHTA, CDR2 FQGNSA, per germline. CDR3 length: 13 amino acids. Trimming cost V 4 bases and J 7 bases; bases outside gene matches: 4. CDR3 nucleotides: TGTGCCAGCAGCTCTACAGGGGTGAATGAGCAGTTCTTC. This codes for CASSSTGVNEQFF.

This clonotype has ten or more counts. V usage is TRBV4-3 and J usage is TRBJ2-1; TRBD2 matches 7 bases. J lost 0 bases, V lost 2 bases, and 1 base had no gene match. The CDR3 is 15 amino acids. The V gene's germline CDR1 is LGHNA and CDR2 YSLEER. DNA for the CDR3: TGCGCCAGCAGCCAAAGACTAGCCTCCTACAATGAGCAGTTCTTC. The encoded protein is CASSQRLASYNEQFF.

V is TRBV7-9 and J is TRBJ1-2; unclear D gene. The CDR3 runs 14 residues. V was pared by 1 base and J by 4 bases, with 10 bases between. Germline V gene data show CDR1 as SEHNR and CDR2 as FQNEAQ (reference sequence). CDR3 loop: CASSLVGPFYGYTF. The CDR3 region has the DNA TGTGCCAGCAGCTTAGTTGGACCCTTCTATGGCTACACCTTC. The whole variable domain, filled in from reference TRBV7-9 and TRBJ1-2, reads DTGVSQNPRHKITKRGQNVTFRCDPISEHNRLYWYRQTLGQGPEFLTYFQNEAQLEKSRLLSDRFSAERPKGSFSTLEIQRTEQGDSAMYLCASSLVGPFYGYTFGSGTRLTVV.

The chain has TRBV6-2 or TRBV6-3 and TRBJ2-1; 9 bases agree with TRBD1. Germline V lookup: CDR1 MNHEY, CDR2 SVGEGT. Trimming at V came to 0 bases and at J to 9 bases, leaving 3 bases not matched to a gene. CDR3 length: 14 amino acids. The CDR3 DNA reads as TGTGCCAGCAGTTACTCGAACAGGGGGCTTGAGCAGTTCTTC. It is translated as CASSYSNRGLEQFF.

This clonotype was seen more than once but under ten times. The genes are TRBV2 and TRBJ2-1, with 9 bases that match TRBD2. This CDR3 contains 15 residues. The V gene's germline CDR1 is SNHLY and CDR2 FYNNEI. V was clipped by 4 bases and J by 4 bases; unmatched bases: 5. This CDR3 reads CASSVSGGPYNEQFF. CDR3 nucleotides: TGTGCCAGCAGTGTCAGCGGGGGGCCATACAATGAGCAGTTCTTC.

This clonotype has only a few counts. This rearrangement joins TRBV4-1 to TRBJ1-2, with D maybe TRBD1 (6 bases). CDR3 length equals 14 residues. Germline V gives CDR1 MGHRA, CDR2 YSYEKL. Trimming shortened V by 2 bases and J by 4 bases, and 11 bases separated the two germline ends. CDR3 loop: CASSQTTGLYGYTF. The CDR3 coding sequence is TGCGCCAGCAGCCAAACGACAGGACTCTATGGCTACACCTTC.

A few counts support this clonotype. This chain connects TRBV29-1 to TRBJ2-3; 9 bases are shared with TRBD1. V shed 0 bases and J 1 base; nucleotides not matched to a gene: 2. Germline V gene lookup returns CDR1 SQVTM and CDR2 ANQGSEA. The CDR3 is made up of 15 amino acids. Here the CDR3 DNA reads TGCAGCGTTGAAGATTGGACAGGGGGCACAGATACGCAGTATTTT. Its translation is CSVEDWTGGTDTQYF.

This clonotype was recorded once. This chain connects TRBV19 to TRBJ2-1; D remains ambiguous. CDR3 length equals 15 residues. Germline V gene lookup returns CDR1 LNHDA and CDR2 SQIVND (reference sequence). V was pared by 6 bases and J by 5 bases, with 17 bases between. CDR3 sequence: CASRPQYLGNNEQFF. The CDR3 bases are TGTGCCAGTAGGCCACAGTACCTAGGGAACAATGAGCAGTTCTTC. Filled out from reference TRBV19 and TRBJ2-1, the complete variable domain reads DGGITQSPKYLFRKEGQNVTLSCEQNLNHDAMYWYRQDPGQGLRLIYYSQIVNDFQKGDIAEGYSVSREKKESFPLTVTSAQKNPTAFYLCASRPQYLGNNEQFFGPGTRLTVL.

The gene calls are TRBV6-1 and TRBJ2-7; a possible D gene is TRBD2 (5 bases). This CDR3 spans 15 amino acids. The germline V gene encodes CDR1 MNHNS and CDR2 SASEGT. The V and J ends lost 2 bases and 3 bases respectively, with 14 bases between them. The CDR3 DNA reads TGTGCCAGCAGTGAAAAGCCGGGATCAATCTACGAGCAGTACTTC. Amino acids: CASSEKPGSIYEQYF.

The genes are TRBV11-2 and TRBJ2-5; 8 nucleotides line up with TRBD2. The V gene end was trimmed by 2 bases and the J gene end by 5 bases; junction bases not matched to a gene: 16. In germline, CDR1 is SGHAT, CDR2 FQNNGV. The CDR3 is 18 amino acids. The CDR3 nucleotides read TGTGCCAGCAGCTTAAAATTCTCGGTAGCGGGATGGGGTGAGACCCAGTACTTC. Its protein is CASSLKFSVAGWGETQYF. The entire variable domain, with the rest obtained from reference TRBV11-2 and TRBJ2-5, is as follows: EAGVAQSPRYKIIEKRQSVAFWCNPISGHATLYWYQQILGQGPKLLIQFQNNGVVDDSQLPKDRFSAERLKGVDSTLKIQPAKLEDSAVYLCASSLKFSVAGWGETQYFGPGTRLLVL.

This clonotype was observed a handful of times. The CDR3 DNA follows: TGCAGCGTCGCGACAGGGGCCTCCTACGAGCAGTACTTC. Its protein is CSVATGASYEQYF. V is TRBV29-1 and J is TRBJ2-7; 8 bases agree with TRBD1. J lost 0 bases, V lost 6 bases, and 4 bases had no gene match. The CDR3 runs 13 residues. Germline V gene lookup returns CDR1 SQVTM and CDR2 ANQGSEA.

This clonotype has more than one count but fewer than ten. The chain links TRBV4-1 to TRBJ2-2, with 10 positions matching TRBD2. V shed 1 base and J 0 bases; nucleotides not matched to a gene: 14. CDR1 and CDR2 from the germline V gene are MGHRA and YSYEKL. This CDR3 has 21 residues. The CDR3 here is CASSQAGGSGGQTPNTGELFF. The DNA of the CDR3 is TGCGCCAGCAGCCAAGCGGGGGGTAGCGGGGGGCAAACACCGAACACCGGGGAGCTGTTTTTT.

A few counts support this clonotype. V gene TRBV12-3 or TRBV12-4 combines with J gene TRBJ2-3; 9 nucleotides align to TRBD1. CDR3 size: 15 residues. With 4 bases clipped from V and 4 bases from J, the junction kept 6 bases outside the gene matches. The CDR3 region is CASSSGDREADTQYF. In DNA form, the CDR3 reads TGTGCCAGCAGTTCCGGGGACAGGGAGGCAGATACGCAGTATTTT.

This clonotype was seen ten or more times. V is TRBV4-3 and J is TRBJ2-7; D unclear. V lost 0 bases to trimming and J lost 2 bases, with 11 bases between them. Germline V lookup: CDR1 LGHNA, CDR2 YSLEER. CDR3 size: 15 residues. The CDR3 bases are TGCGCCAGCAGCCAAGAAAGCCCAGGAACCTACGAGCAGTACTTC. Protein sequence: CASSQESPGTYEQYF.

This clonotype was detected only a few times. The CDR3 region has the DNA TGTGCCAGCAGTTACTCGCGGACAGAAACTAGCACAGATACGCAGTATTTT. Protein: CASSYSRTETSTDTQYF. V usage is TRBV6-5 and J usage is TRBJ2-3; possibly TRBD1 for D (6 bases). V lost 0 bases, J lost 0 bases, and 13 bases lay in between. The CDR3 has 17 amino acids. In germline, CDR1 is MNHEY, CDR2 SVGAGI.

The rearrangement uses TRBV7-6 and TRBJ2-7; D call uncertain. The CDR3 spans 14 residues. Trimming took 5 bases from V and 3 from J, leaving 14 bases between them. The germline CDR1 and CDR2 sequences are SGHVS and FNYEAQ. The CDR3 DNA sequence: TGTGCCAGCAGCCTCTCGGATTCCGGCTACGAGCAGTACTTC. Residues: CASSLSDSGYEQYF.

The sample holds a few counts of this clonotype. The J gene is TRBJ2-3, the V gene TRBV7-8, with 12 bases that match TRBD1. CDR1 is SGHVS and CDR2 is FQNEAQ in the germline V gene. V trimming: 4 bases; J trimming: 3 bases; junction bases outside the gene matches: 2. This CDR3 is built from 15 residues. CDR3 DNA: TGTGCCAGCAGCTCGGGACAGGGGGCGACAGATACGCAGTATTTT. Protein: CASSSGQGATDTQYF.

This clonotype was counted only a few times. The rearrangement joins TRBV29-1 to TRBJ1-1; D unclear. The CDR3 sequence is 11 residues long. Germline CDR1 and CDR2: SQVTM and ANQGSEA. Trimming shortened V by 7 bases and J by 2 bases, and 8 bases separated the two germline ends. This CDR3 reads CSGTDNTEAFF. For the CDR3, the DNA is TGCAGCGGGACGGATAACACTGAAGCTTTCTTT. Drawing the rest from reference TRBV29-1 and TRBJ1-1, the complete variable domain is SAVISQKPSRDICQRGTSLTIQCQVDSQVTMMFWYRQQPGQSLTLIATANQGSEATYESGFVIDKFPISRPNLTFSTLTVSNMSPEDSSIYLCSGTDNTEAFFGQGTRLTVV.

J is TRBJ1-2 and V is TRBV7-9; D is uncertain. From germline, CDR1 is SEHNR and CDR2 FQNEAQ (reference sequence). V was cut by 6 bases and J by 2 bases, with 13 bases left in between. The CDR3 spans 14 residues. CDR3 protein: CASRSPGGNYGYTF. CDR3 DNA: TGTGCCAGCAGGTCACCCGGAGGAAACTATGGCTACACCTTC. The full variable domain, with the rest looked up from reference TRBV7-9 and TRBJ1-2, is DTGVSQNPRHKITKRGQNVTFRCDPISEHNRLYWYRQTLGQGPEFLTYFQNEAQLEKSRLLSDRFSAERPKGSFSTLEIQRTEQGDSAMYLCASRSPGGNYGYTFGSGTRLTVV.

The CDR3 bases are TGTGCCAGCAGCCAAGGGGTCACGGGGACGAACTACGAGCAGTACTTC. Protein: CASSQGVTGTNYEQYF. The genes are TRBV4-2 and TRBJ2-7, with D perhaps being TRBD1 or TRBD2 (5 bases each). The germline V gene encodes CDR1 LGHNA and CDR2 YNFKEQ. The CDR3 is 16 residues long. The V and J ends lost 1 base and 3 bases respectively, with 16 bases between them.

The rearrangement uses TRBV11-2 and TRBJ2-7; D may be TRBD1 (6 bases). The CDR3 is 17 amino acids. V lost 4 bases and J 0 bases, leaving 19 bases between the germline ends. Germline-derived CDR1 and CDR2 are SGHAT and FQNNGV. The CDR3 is CASSSVYTGTNSYEQYF. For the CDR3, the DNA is TGTGCCAGCAGCTCCGTTTATACCGGGACAAACTCCTACGAGCAGTACTTC.

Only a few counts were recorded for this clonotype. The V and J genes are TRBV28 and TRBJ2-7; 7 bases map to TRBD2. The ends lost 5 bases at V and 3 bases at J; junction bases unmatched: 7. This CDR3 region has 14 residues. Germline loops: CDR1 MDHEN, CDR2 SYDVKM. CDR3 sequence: CASSIGRDYYEQYF. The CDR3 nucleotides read TGTGCCAGCAGTATAGGACGGGACTACTACGAGCAGTACTTC.